This T cell receptor beta chain came from a study of cytomegalovirus exposure and HLA in healthy donors. In the study overall: Among several hundred genotyped donors, more than 65% fell in the Caucasian-associated ancestry cluster.

The study's findings and limits: Using a false discovery rate of 0.05, a later analysis showed that 15,000 to 20,000 TCR beta sequences were associated with HLA alleles.

The CDR3 covers 16 residues. The junction had 9 bases not matched to a gene; V was cut back by 3 bases and J by 5 bases. CDR1 is KGHSH, CDR2 LQKENI, per germline. 13 Jbeta primers and 60 Vbeta primers were used for the PCR. TCRdb's copy holds only in-frame clones and misses some; the assay was immunoSEQ multiplex PCR. This sample carries about 210,000 clones, with about 1% going to the ten biggest clones. To note about this clone: Its antigen is not known.

This TCR came from a woman aged 25-40 years in good health and CMV-seropositive. The sample was PBMCs. The V gene is TRBV18, the J gene TRBJ2-5; 10 bases are shared with TRBD2. CDR3 nucleotide sequence: TGTGCCAGCTCACCCGGGACTAGCGCGGGGTCGGAGACCCAGTACTTC. Its translation: CASSPGTSAGSETQYF. Looking up the rest from reference TRBV18 and TRBJ2-5 gives the full variable domain: NAGVMQNPRHLVRRRGQEARLRCSPMKGHSHVYWYRQLPEEGLKFMVYLQKENIIDESGMPKERFSAEFPKEGPSILRIQQVVRGDSAAYFCASSPGTSAGSETQYFGPGTRLLVL.